Below are 5 T cell receptor beta chains sequenced from a single sample in a study of tumor and adjacent non-tumor tissue in lung cancer. The library came from three nested PCR rounds adapted from ARM-PCR protocols. TCRdb called the multiplex PCR reads again in MiXCR, with one record for every CDR3 protein. The profile shows just over 200,000 distinct CDR3 sequences, around 70% of them singletons. RNA was extracted from bulk tissue without any cell sorting. The material sequenced was lung tumor tissue. The receptors originated from a man aged 55 to 70 with non-small cell lung cancer.

As for this clonotype: At one end, the junction sequence differs from germline, possibly due to a read error. This chain links TRBV29-1 with TRBJ2-3; D is unclear. This CDR3 spans 12 amino acids. Germline V gives CDR1 SQVTM, CDR2 ANQGSEA. CDR3 bases: TGCAGCGTTGAAGGGTACGGAGATACGCAGTGTTTT. Its translation is CSVEGYGDTQCF.

As for this clonotype: One end of the junction fails to match germline, which may point to a read error. The rearrangement joins TRBV4-2 to TRBJ1-2, with D possibly being TRBD1 (6 bases). The CDR3 is 16 amino acids. Germline CDR1 and CDR2: LGHNA and YNFKEQ. The CDR3 reads CASSQVTVEQGYDYTF. The CDR3 DNA reads TGTGCCAGCAGCCAAGTGACGGTGGAACAGGGATATGACTACACCTTC.

Concerning this clonotype: It may be a read error: a sequence one base away is much more abundant. Because it lacks the conserved phenylalanine or tryptophan at the end, this CDR3 is likely a read error. J is TRBJ1-4 and V is TRBV20-1, with D maybe TRBD1 (5 bases). The CDR3 is 14 residues long. Trimming took off 6 bases at V and 7 bases at J, with 18 bases between the two ends. Looked up from germline, CDR1 is DFQATT and CDR2 is SNEGSKA (reference sequence). The CDR3, as DNA: TGCAGTGCGCGGGGGATCCGGGACGCTGAAAAACTGTTTCTT. It codes for CSARGIRDAEKLFL.

This clonotype occurred a few times. Given a much more abundant clone one base away, this may be a read error. This rearrangement joins TRBV11-3 to TRBJ2-7, with a tentative D call TRBD1 (6 bases). CDR3 length equals 13 residues. The germline V gene has CDR1 SGHNT and CDR2 YENEEA. Trimming cost V 7 bases and J 2 bases, with 12 bases left between them. The CDR3 region has the DNA TGTGCCAGCAACGAGAGGGACACCTACGAGCAGTACTTC. This translates into CASNERDTYEQYF.

Regarding this clonotype: Here the CDR3 omits its conserved ending phenylalanine or tryptophan, so a read error is the likely source. Because the CDR3's place on the DNA is in doubt, the DNA is left out and the CDR3 is given as listed by TCRdb. The chain uses TRBV6-5 and TRBJ2-3; no check of the table's D call, TRBD1, against the DNA was made. Germline V lookup: CDR1 MNHEY, CDR2 SVGAGI. Ends included, the CDR3 has 15 residues. Here the CDR3 reads CASRLVPGQSDTQYV.